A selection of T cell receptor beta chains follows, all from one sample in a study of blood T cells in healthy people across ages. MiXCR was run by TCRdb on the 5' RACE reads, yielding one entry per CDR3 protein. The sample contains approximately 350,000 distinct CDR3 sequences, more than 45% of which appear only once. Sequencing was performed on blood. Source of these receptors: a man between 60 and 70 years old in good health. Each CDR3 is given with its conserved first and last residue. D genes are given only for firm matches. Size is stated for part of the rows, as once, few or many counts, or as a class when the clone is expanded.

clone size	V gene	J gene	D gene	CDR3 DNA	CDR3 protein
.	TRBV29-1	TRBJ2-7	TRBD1	TGCAGCGTGTCGGCCCCGGGACAGGGTTACTACGAGCAGTACTTC	CSVSAPGQGYYEQYF
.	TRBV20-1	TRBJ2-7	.	TGCAGTGCTTTACAGGGCAACACCTACGAGCAGTACTTC	CSALQGNTYEQYF
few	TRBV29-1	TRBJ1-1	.	TGCAGCGTTGGTACTGTCGGGGCCACTGAAGCTTTCTTT	CSVGTVGATEAFF
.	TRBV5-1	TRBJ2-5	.	TGCGCCAGTTCGAGAAGCGTCCAAGAGACCCAGTACTTC	CASSRSVQETQYF
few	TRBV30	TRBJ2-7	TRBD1	TGTGCCTGGTACAGGGGATACGAGCAGTACTTC	CAWYRGYEQYF
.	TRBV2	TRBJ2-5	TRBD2	TGTGCCAGCAGCAGAACCGGGACTAGGGATAATGAGCAGTACTTC	CASSRTGTRDNEQYF
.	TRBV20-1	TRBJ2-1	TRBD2	TGCAGTGCTAGCGTTCTAGCGGGACTATACAATGAGCAGTTCTTC	CSASVLAGLYNEQFF
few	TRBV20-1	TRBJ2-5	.	TGCAGTGCTACCGGACACGACGAGAAGCAAGAGACCCAGTACTTC	CSATGHDEKQETQYF
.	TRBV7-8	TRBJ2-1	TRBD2	TGTGCCAGCAGCTTAGATATGACTAGCGGGAGGGCGAGAGACAATGAGCAGTTCTTC	CASSLDMTSGRARDNEQFF
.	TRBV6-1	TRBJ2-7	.	TGTGCCACCGCCGAACCCTACGAGCAGTACTTC	CATAEPYEQYF
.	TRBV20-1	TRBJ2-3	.	TGCAGTACACTTCCAGGGGTTGGTACGCAGTATTTT	CSTLPGVGTQYF
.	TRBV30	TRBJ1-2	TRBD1	TGTGCCTGGAACACTCCAGGGGGGGACTATGGCTACACCTTC	CAWNTPGGDYGYTF
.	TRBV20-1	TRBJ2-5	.	TGCAGTGCTGTTTTGGGTGTGGGGGATGAGCAGTACTTC	CSAVLGVGDEQYF
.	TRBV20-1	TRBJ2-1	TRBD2	TGCAGCGTTCGTCGTGGGGGGGTTGAGCAGTTCTTC	CSVRRGGVEQFF
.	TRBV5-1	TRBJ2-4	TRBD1	TGCGCCAGCGGCTCACAGGGGTACGGCAAAAACATTCAGTACTTC	CASGSQGYGKNIQYF
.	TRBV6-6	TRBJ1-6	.	TGTGCCAGCAGTTCCCGGGGGAATGGTTCACCCCTCCACTTT	CASSSRGNGSPLHF
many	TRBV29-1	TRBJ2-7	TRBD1	TGCAGCGTTCCGGGACAGGGGCAGTACGAGCAGTACTTC	CSVPGQGQYEQYF
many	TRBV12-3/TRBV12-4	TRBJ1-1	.	TGTGCCAGCAGTCTTGGCACTGAAGCTTTCTTT	CASSLGTEAFF
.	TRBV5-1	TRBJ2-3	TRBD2	TGCGCCAGCAGCTCCGACGGGGCTAGCGGGAGGCCAGATACGCAGTATTTT	CASSSDGASGRPDTQYF
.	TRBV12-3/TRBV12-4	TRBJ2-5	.	TGTGCCAGCGCTGTGCGGGGTGGGGAGACCCAGTACTTC	CASAVRGGETQYF
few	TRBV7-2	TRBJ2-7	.	TGTGCCAGCAGCTTAGAAGGCGGGATAAGCTACGAGCAGTACTTC	CASSLEGGISYEQYF
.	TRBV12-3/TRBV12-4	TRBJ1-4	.	TGTACCAGCAGCGGCGGGGAGAAGGAAAAACTGTTTTTT	CTSSGGEKEKLFF
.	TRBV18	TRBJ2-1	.	TGTGCCAGCTCACCAGATCTCCAGCAGCTCAATGAGCAGTTCTTC	CASSPDLQQLNEQFF
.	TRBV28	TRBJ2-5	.	TGTGCCAGCAGTCAATACCCATTTGCGGCCGGGACTCCGCTAGAGACCCAGTACTTC	CASSQYPFAAGTPLETQYF
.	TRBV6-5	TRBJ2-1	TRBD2	TGTGCCAGCAGTTACATCGGACTAGGCTACAATGAGCAGTTCTTC	CASSYIGLGYNEQFF
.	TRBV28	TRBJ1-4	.	TGTGCCAGCAGTTTGTCGGCTGTTGGGTCCCTCACGAAACTGTTTTTT	CASSLSAVGSLTKLFF
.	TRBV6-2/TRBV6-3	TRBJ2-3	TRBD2	TGTGCCAGCAGCCCCTGGACTAGCGGGGGGAACACAGATACGCAGTATTTT	CASSPWTSGGNTDTQYF
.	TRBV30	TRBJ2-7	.	TGTGCCTGGGAACTGGGGGCGGCTCCCGAGCAGTACTTC	CAWELGAAPEQYF
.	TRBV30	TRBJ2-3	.	TGTGCCTGGAGGAAAAATGGACAGTACACAGATACGCAGTATTTT	CAWRKNGQYTDTQYF
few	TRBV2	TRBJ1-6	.	TGTGCCAGCAGTTCGACAGGAAATTCACCCCTCCACTTT	CASSSTGNSPLHF
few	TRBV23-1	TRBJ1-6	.	TGCGCCAGCAGTCTTGGTTACAGCCCCAATTCACCCCTCCACTTT	CASSLGYSPNSPLHF
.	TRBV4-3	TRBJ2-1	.	TGCGCCAGCAGCCAGGCTAGCCTCGTGGGGAATGAGCAGTTCTTC	CASSQASLVGNEQFF
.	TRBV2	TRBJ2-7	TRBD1	TGTGCCAGCAGAGCGACAGGGGGCTCCTACAATGAGCAGTACTTC	CASRATGGSYNEQYF
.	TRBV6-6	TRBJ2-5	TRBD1	TGTGCCAGCAGTTACGGGGGACAGGGAAAGACCCAGTACTTC	CASSYGGQGKTQYF
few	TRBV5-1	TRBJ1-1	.	TGCGCCAGCAGCTCAGAGGACATCGACAGGAACACTGAAGCTTTCTTT	CASSSEDIDRNTEAFF
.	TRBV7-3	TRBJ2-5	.	TGTGCCAGCAGCTTAGTAGCTGGAGGGAAAGAGACCCAGTACTTC	CASSLVAGGKETQYF
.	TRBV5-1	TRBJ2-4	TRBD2	TGCGCCAGCAGCTCGGGACTAGCGGGAGGTGGCATTCAGTACTTC	CASSSGLAGGGIQYF
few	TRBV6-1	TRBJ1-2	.	TGTGCCAGCAGTGACTCTACAGCCTCTTATGGCTACACCTTC	CASSDSTASYGYTF
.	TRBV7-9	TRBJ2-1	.	TGTGCCAGCAGCTTAGATGGTCTCCAACCGAATGAGCAGTTCTTC	CASSLDGLQPNEQFF
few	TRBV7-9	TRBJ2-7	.	TGTGCCAGCAGCGTCTGGTCGGGGGCTAAAGAGCAGTACTTC	CASSVWSGAKEQYF
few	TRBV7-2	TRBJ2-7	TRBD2	TGTGCCAGCAGCCCGGGACTAGCGGGAAAGAGCGAGCAGTACTTC	CASSPGLAGKSEQYF
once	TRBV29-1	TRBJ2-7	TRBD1	TGCAGCGTTGAAAAAGGGGGCAGGAGGCGGACCTACGAGCAGTACTTC	CSVEKGGRRRTYEQYF
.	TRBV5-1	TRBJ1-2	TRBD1	TGCGCCAGCAGCTCGGACCCCCGACAGGGCGGAGGCTACACCTTC	CASSSDPRQGGGYTF
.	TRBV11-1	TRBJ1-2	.	TGTGCCAGCAGCTTCAACCCAGACAGCTACTATGGCTACACCTTC	CASSFNPDSYYGYTF